A single sample gave rise to the 19 T cell receptor beta chains below, sequenced in a study of blood T cell repertoires in COVID-19. Profiled with immunoSEQ multiplex PCR; TCRdb holds only in-frame clones, not every one. The data contain 45,000 to 65,000 clones, about nine tenths of them singletons. Sequencing was performed on peripheral blood. The receptors here all came from a human donor in a cohort sampled during active COVID-19.

The rearrangement links TRBV10-2 to TRBJ1-1; D is perhaps TRBD1 (5 bases). This CDR3 has 12 amino acids. Trimming pared 6 bases from V and 10 bases from J, leaving 15 bases between. Germline V CDR1 and CDR2: WSHSY, SAAADI. Written as DNA, the CDR3 is TGCGCCAGCAGGGGACCCGGGGGGTTAGCTTTCTTT. Translation: CASRGPGGLAFF.

The chain couples TRBV14 to TRBJ1-1, with unresolved D. The CDR3 has 13 residues. CDR1 SGHDN and CDR2 FVKESK come from the germline V gene. V lost 7 bases, J lost 2 bases, and 11 bases lay in between. The CDR3 loop is CASKRGLNTEAFF. CDR3 sequence (DNA): TGTGCCAGCAAGCGCGGGCTAAACACTGAAGCTTTCTTT.

This chain links TRBV5-1 with TRBJ2-7, with D tentatively TRBD2 (5 bases). Germline CDR1 and CDR2: SGHRS and YFSETQ. This CDR3 comprises 14 residues. V lost 4 bases and J lost 7, with 18 bases in between. The CDR3 here is CASSHPSLLGEQYF. CDR3 nucleotides: TGCGCCAGCAGCCATCCTAGCCTTCTGGGGGAGCAGTACTTC. The whole variable domain, filled in from reference TRBV5-1 and TRBJ2-7, reads KAGVTQTPRYLIKTRGQQVTLSCSPISGHRSVSWYQQTPGQGLQFLFEYFSETQRNKGNFPGRFSGRQFSNSRSEMNVSTLELGDSALYLCASSHPSLLGEQYFGPGTRLTVT.

This rearrangement joins TRBV10-3 to TRBJ1-1, with D possibly matching TRBD1 (5 bases). Germline V CDR1 and CDR2: ENHRY, SYGVKD. This CDR3 has 16 residues. Trimming took 0 bases from V and 2 from J, leaving 13 bases between them. The DNA of the CDR3 is TGTGCCATCAGTGAGTCAAAGGGGCATCCTAACACTGAAGCTTTCTTT. Its translation is CAISESKGHPNTEAFF.

The chain joins TRBV10-1 to TRBJ2-5, with TRBD1 as a possible D gene (6 bases). The CDR3 is 14 amino acids. V lost 6 bases, J lost 4 bases, and 15 bases lay in between. Germline CDR1 and CDR2: WNHNN and SYGVQD (reference sequence). The DNA for the CDR3 is TGCGCCAGCAGCCTACACAGGGACGGAGAGACCCAGTACTTC. It translates to CASSLHRDGETQYF.

The CDR3 DNA follows: TGTGCCAGCCAACGGGGGTATAATTCACCCCTCCACTTT. This gives the protein CASQRGYNSPLHF. The J gene is TRBJ1-6, the V gene TRBV19; a weak D match, TRBD1 (5 bases). Between the trimmed V and J ends, which lost 9 bases and 4 bases, there was a span of 10 bases. Germline CDR1 LNHDA, CDR2 SQIVND (reference sequence). The CDR3 sequence is 13 residues long.

This chain joins TRBV11-2 and TRBJ2-7; 13 bases map to TRBD2. The length of the CDR3 is 20 residues. Germline V gene data show CDR1 as SGHAT and CDR2 as FQNNGV. Germline trimming cut 0 bases from V and 5 bases from J; bases unmatched to any gene: 16. CDR3 loop: CASSLEPAFWTSGRVDEQYF. In nucleotides, the CDR3 is TGTGCCAGCAGCTTAGAGCCAGCCTTCTGGACTAGCGGGAGAGTCGACGAGCAGTACTTC.

The V and J genes are TRBV29-1 and TRBJ1-1; D is uncertain. V was pared by 4 bases and J by 0 bases, with 6 bases between. CDR1 SQVTM and CDR2 ANQGSEA come from the germline V gene. There are 12 residues in the CDR3. The CDR3 reads CSVVRLNTEAFF. The DNA of the CDR3 is TGCAGCGTTGTGCGTTTGAACACTGAAGCTTTCTTT.

The CDR3: CASSHRTRYNEQFF. The CDR3 nucleotides read TGTGCCAGCAGCCACCGGACTCGATACAATGAGCAGTTCTTC. The chain has TRBV3-1 (or the pseudogene TRBV3-2) and TRBJ2-1; D perhaps matches TRBD2 (5 bases). The CDR3 spans 14 residues. V lost 3 bases to trimming and J lost 4 bases, with 10 bases between them. Germline assignment: CDR1 LGHDT and CDR2 YNNKEL (reference sequence).

V and J are TRBV4-1 and TRBJ2-1, with D tentatively TRBD2 (7 bases). The CDR3 totals 18 residues. Germline-derived CDR1 and CDR2 are MGHRA and YSYEKL. Deletions cut 1 base from V and 3 bases from J, with 19 bases between. CDR3 nucleotides: TGCGCCAGCAGCCAAGGCGAACGCGGGGGCCCGAACTACAATGAGCAGTTCTTC. Translation gives CASSQGERGGPNYNEQFF.

This clone has a single count. The V gene is TRBV7-9, the J gene TRBJ2-1, with D perhaps TRBD2 (5 bases). The CDR3 totals 14 residues. The V end was cut by 3 bases, the J end by 7 bases, with 13 bases between. Germline CDR1 is SEHNR and CDR2 is FQNEAQ (reference sequence). Here the CDR3 DNA reads TGTGCCAGCAGCTTGAGTCAAACGGGGAATGAGCAGTTCTTC. Amino acid sequence: CASSLSQTGNEQFF.

The chain combines TRBV5-4 with TRBJ2-6, with a weak D call TRBD1 (6 bases). The CDR3 has 18 residues. Germline-derived CDR1 and CDR2 are SGHNT and YYREEE (reference sequence). V lost 2 bases, J lost 1 base, and 16 bases lay in between. CDR3 amino acids: CASSFGQGPFSGANVLTF. The CDR3 DNA sequence: TGTGCCAGCAGCTTCGGGCAGGGGCCGTTTTCTGGGGCCAACGTCCTGACTTTC.

This chain connects TRBV6-5 to TRBJ2-5, with TRBD1 matching over 7 bases. Germline V gene data show CDR1 as MNHEY and CDR2 as SVGAGI. The CDR3 length is 15 residues. V lost 0 bases and J lost 5; bases outside the gene matches: 6. Here the CDR3 DNA reads TGTGCCAGCAGTTACTCCCAGGGACAGCTCGAGACCCAGTACTTC. Translated: CASSYSQGQLETQYF.

The chain has TRBV5-4 and TRBJ2-5, with TRBD2 matching over 8 bases. This CDR3 region has 16 residues. V lost 4 bases, J lost 7 bases, and 15 bases stayed unmatched. The V gene's germline CDR1 is SGHNT and CDR2 YYREEE (reference sequence). DNA of the CDR3: TGTGCCAGCAGCCCAGACGCACTAGCGGCCAGAATGACCCAGTACTTC. Its protein product is CASSPDALAARMTQYF.

The chain has TRBV11-3 and TRBJ2-3; D is possibly TRBD1 (6 bases). In germline, CDR1 is SGHNT, CDR2 YENEEA. CDR3 length: 15 residues. The V and J ends lost 5 bases and 3 bases respectively, with 15 bases between them. The CDR3 protein is CASSASGDGTDTQYF. CDR3 nucleotide sequence: TGTGCCAGCAGCGCCTCAGGGGACGGAACAGATACGCAGTATTTT.

The CDR3 sequence is CATSREWRDPLDGYTF. The CDR3 DNA reads as TGTGCCACCAGCAGAGAGTGGAGGGACCCGCTTGATGGCTACACCTTC. The chain links TRBV15 to TRBJ1-2, with D perhaps TRBD1 (5 bases). Trimming removed 0 bases at V and 6 bases at J, with 17 bases between. The length of the CDR3 is 16 residues. CDR1 and CDR2 (germline): LNHNV, YYDKDF (reference sequence).

The rearrangement joins TRBV7-2 to TRBJ2-4, with a possible D match to TRBD2 (5 bases). Germline CDR1 SGHTA, CDR2 FQGNSA. Deletions cut 0 bases from V and 3 bases from J, with 9 bases between. The length of the CDR3 is 15 residues. The CDR3 loop is CASSLADLGKNIQYF. DNA for the CDR3: TGTGCCAGCAGCTTAGCGGACTTGGGCAAAAACATTCAGTACTTC.

The V gene is TRBV27, the J gene TRBJ2-1, with 8 bases identical to TRBD2. The germline V gene has CDR1 MNHEY and CDR2 SMNVEV (reference sequence). This CDR3 comprises 14 residues. With V trimmed by 6 bases and J by 2 bases, 3 bases remained unmatched. The DNA of the CDR3 is TGTGCCAGCAGAAGCGGGAGTCCCTACAATGAGCAGTTCTTC. Amino acids: CASRSGSPYNEQFF.

This clone was seen once. V gene TRBV11-3 combines with J gene TRBJ1-1, with TRBD1 matching over 7 bases. The junction had 11 bases not matched to a gene; V was cut back by 5 bases and J by 5 bases. The length of the CDR3 is 15 residues. Per the germline V gene, CDR1 is SGHNT and CDR2 is YENEEA. The CDR3, as DNA: TGTGCCAGCAGCACCCGACAGGGAGTAGGGACTGAAGCTTTCTTT. Encoded protein: CASSTRQGVGTEAFF.